The subject of this entry is one T cell receptor (beta chain). A read error may explain this, as a much larger clone is one base away. TCRdb re-called the PCR reads through MiXCR, storing one row per CDR3 protein. The sample has over 600,000 distinct CDR3 sequences; about 20% are singletons. This specimen comes from a study of molecular identifiers for immune sequencing clone quantification. CDR1 and CDR2 from the germline V gene are MGHRA and YSYEKL. This CDR3 comprises 17 residues. Trimming took 0 bases from V and 4 from J, leaving 17 bases between them. CD8+CD4-CCR7+CD45RA+ cells were sorted as naive CD8 T cells.

Sequenced: naive CD8+ T cells from blood, with Jurkat cell RNA spiked in. The subset denotes: FACS-sorted CD8+CD4-CCR7+CD45RA+ naive T cells. The receptor's source is a human donor in good health. Some libraries in this study had Jurkat cell RNA spiked in. The chain is built from TRBV4-1 and TRBJ2-3; D remains ambiguous. This CDR3 reads CASSQDRGRKVADTQYF. For the CDR3, the DNA is TGCGCCAGCAGCCAAGATCGAGGCCGTAAGGTTGCAGATACGCAGTATTTT.